This entry describes one T cell receptor (beta chain). Its antigen is currently not known. Base qualities are missing; no much larger clone stands one base away. These reads were obtained on an Illumina NovaSeq 6000. Synthesis of TCR cDNA relied on 5'RACE template switching, a step that introduced a universal primer site along with unique molecular identifiers. Priming for cDNA synthesis came from both the TCR alpha and TCR beta constant segments. Library amplification involved two PCR steps, and the second step added sample barcodes and sequencing adapters. Sequencing of the libraries was done on either Illumina HiSeq 2500 (2x100 bp) or NovaSeq (2x150 bp). Regarding the original processing steps: MIGEC handled demultiplexing of reads and collapsing into UMI consensus sequences, while MiXCR performed V(D)J alignment. Vaccine-responding clonotypes were defined with edgeR using replicate PBMC samples, requiring FDR below 0.01 and a log2 fold change above 5 up to day 15. Each bulk clonotype received a CD4 or CD8 identity based on whether the sequenced CD4 or CD8 repertoire contained that clonotype at higher abundance. TCRdb took the public reads, trimmed them with fastp at Q25, ran MiXCR for clone calling and kept in-frame beta chains. Rows are unified per CDR3 protein, each entry keeping the most common DNA and genes. The V and J calls shown here were made by TCRdb, not taken from the authors' results. The sample table lists 250,000 to 400,000 distinct CDR3 sequences, roughly 3.9% of them with a count of one. The top ten clonotypes cover roughly 24% of the sample.

The data derive from a study of T cells after yellow fever vaccination (dated by TCRdb to about 2019). Turning to the overall study: Libraries from fractions with low cell numbers were prepared with the SMART-Seq v4 Ultra Low Input RNA kit. Two healthy male donors, one aged 18 to 30 and one aged 30 to 40 years, were included in the cohort. Bulk TCR alpha and beta repertoires were sequenced longitudinally to track T-cell clones before and after primary and booster YFV17D yellow fever vaccination. Blood was drawn at multiple timepoints before and after primary and secondary immunization, with bulk PBMC replicates and cell subsets isolated. Results and caveats for the whole study, not just this receptor: A small share of clonotypes occurred in both CD4 and CD8 compartments, likely arising from convergent recombination. Because the study included only a couple of donors, the extent to which the findings can be generalized is limited. Because abundant contaminating clonotypes from the bulk population could be contained in FACS-sorted repertoires, computational filtering was required. After the booster, most clones that had expanded after primary vaccination were detected again (around 96% of CD4 and around nine tenths of CD8), suggesting broad maintenance of memory. Compared with the primary T-cell response, the secondary T-cell response was weaker but faster, peaking on day 5 rather than day 15.

The meaning of the sample's treatment or condition label: live attenuated yellow fever vaccine strain. Two biological replicates of bulk PBMCs were collected at each blood-draw timepoint. A standard Ficoll-Paque protocol was used to isolate PBMCs from peripheral blood. TriZol was used to extract RNA from bulk PBMCs, from CD4 and CD8 fractions, and from dextramer-positive and dextramer-negative fractions. CDR1 and CDR2 (SGHTA, FQGNSA) derive from the germline V gene. V was cut back by 5 bases and J by 3 bases, leaving a gap of 15 bases between them. The CDR3 goes from the cysteine to the phenylalanine over 15 residues. The kept DNA is CDR3 alone, 45 bases in frame from the first base.

This sequence was found in a man between 18 and 35 years old who received the YFV17D yellow fever vaccine. The chain employs TRBV7-2 and TRBJ2-3, with the D gene too uncertain to name. Here the sequenced sample was PBMCs, taken 5 days after the yellow fever booster vaccination. In nucleotides, the sequence is TGTGCCAGCAGCCCCCCTAACGGCCCAACAGATACGCAGTATTTT. Its product reads: CASSPPNGPTDTQYF.